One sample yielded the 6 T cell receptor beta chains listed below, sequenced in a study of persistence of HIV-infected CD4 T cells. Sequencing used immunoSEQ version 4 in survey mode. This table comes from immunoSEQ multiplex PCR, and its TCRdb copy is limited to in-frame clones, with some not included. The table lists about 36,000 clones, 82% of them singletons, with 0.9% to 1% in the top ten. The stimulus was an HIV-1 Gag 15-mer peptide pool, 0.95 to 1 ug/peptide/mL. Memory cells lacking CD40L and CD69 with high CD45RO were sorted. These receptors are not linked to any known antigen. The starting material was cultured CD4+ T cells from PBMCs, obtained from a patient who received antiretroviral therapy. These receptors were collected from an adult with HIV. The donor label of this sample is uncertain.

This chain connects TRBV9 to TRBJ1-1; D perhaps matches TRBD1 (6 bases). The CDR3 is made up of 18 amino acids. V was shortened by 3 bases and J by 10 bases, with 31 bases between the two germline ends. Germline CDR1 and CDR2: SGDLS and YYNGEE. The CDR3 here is CASSAGPGGTVGSTGAFF. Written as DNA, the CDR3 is TGTGCCAGCAGCGCTGGGCCGGGGGGCACCGTGGGGAGTACAGGAGCTTTCTTT. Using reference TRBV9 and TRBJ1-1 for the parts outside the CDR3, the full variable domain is DSGVTQTPKHLITATGQRVTLRCSPRSGDLSVYWYQQSLDQGLQFLIQYYNGEERAKGNILERFSAQQFPDLHSELNLSSLELGDSALYFCASSAGPGGTVGSTGAFFGQGTRLTVV.

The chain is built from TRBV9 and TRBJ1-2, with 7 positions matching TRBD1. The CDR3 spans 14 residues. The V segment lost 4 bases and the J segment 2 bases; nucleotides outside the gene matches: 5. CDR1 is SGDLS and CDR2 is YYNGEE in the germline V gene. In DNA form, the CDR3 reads TGTGCCAGCAGCCCCGAGACAGGGAACTATGGCTACACCTTC. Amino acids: CASSPETGNYGYTF.

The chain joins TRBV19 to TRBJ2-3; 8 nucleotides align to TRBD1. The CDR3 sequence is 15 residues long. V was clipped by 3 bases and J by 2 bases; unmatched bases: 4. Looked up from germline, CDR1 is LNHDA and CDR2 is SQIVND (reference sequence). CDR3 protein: CASSIGQGDTDTQYF. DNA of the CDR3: TGTGCCAGTAGTATCGGACAGGGAGACACAGATACGCAGTATTTT.

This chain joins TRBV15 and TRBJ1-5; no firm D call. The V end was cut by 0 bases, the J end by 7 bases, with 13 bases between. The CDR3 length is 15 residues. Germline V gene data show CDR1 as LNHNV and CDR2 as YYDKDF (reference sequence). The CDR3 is CATSRDPRHGQPQHF. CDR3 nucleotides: TGTGCCACCAGCAGAGATCCGCGGCACGGGCAGCCCCAGCATTTT.

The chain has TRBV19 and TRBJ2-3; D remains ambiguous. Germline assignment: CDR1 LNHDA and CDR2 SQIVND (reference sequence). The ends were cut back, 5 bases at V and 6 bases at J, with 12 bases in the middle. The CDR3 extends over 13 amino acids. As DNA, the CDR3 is TGTGCCAGTAGTGTCAGTGGGCGGGATACGCAGTATTTT. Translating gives CASSVSGRDTQYF.

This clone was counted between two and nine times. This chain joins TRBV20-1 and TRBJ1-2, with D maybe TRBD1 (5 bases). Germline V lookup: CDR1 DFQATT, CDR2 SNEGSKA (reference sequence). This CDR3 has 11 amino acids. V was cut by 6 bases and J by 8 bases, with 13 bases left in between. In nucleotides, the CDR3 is TGCAGTGCCGCGCAGGGAGAAGGCTACACCTTC. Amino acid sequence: CSAAQGEGYTF.